This is a list of T cell receptor beta chains from one sample in a study of blood T cell repertoires in COVID-19. Libraries were prepared by immunoSEQ multiplex PCR; TCRdb keeps only in-frame clonotypes and omits some of them. The table includes about 250,000 clones, 70% to 90% detected once. Sequencing was done on a sample of peripheral blood. The receptors here all came from a man aged 18 to 29 with active or convalescent COVID-19. Both conserved end residues are part of each CDR3. The D gene is left open where the match is weak. Clone sizes are given selectively: once, few, many, or a class where the clone is expanded.

j_gene | d_gene | abundance | v_gene | CDR3nt | CDR3aa
TRBJ2-5 | . | . | TRBV27 | TGTCCCCCCCCCACGGGGGATGCGGAGACCCAGTACTTC | CPPPTGDAETQYF
TRBJ2-5 | . | once | TRBV7-2 | TGTGCCAGCAGCTTAGGGTCCGGGGGTGGTTTGCAGACCCAGTACTTC | CASSLGSGGGLQTQYF
TRBJ2-7 | TRBD2 | . | TRBV9 | TGTGCCAGCAGCCCCCTTCCGGGACTAGCGGGGGGGACGGGGGAGCAGTACTTC | CASSPLPGLAGGTGEQYF
TRBJ1-2 | TRBD1 | . | TRBV9 | TGTGCCAGCAGCGCTGGACAGGGGGCGGGCTATGGCTACACCTTC | CASSAGQGAGYGYTF
TRBJ1-2 | TRBD1 | . | TRBV28 | TGTGCCAGCAGGGACAGGGGGCGGGATGGCTACACCTTC | CASRDRGRDGYTF
TRBJ2-1 | . | . | TRBV7-7 | TGTGCCAGCAGCCCTGCCAAGGGGGATGAGCAGTTCTTC | CASSPAKGDEQFF
TRBJ1-6 | TRBD1 | . | TRBV7-6 | TGTGCCAGCAGCTTACGGACAGGGGCAACTTATAATTCACCCCTCCACTTT | CASSLRTGATYNSPLHF
TRBJ1-4 | . | . | TRBV19 | TGTGCCAGTACCAAGCGGGCTAATGAAAAACTGTTTTTT | CASTKRANEKLFF
TRBJ2-5 | TRBD1 | once | TRBV18 | TGTGCCAGCTCAGCCCCACTGGGACAGGGATCGACCCAGTACTTC | CASSAPLGQGSTQYF
TRBJ2-2 | . | . | TRBV6-4 | TGTGCCAGCAGTGACTCGGCCCCGGGGTACACCGGGGAGCTGTTTTTT | CASSDSAPGYTGELFF
TRBJ2-1 | . | . | TRBV10-3 | TGTGCCATCAGTGAATCGGGCAGGGGGCAGTTCTTC | CAISESGRGQFF
TRBJ2-5 | TRBD2 | once | TRBV10-3 | TGTGCCATCAGTGAGTCGAGTCTGGGACTAGCGATTGAGACCCAGTACTTC | CAISESSLGLAIETQYF
TRBJ2-1 | TRBD2 | . | TRBV5-1 | TGCGCCAGCAGCTTTTCACTAGCGGGGCCCTACAATGAGCAGTTCTTC | CASSFSLAGPYNEQFF
TRBJ2-7 | TRBD1 | . | TRBV5-6 | TGTGCCAGCACCACCGATGGATTGGGGACAGGGGGCGACGAGCAGTACTTC | CASTTDGLGTGGDEQYF
TRBJ2-7 | . | once | TRBV12-3/TRBV12-4 | TGTGCCAGCAGTTTTACAGTCAACGAGCAGTACTTC | CASSFTVNEQYF
TRBJ1-3 | . | . | TRBV11-2 | TGTGCCAGCAGCTTAGTTCGTGCGGGCAGAGGATCTGGAAACACCATATATTTT | CASSLVRAGRGSGNTIYF
TRBJ1-4 | TRBD1 | . | TRBV19 | TGTGCCAGTAGTGAGGGACAGGGTGGGGTTAACGAAAAACTGTTTTTT | CASSEGQGGVNEKLFF
TRBJ2-3 | . | . | TRBV4-3 | TGCGCCAGCAGCCAATTGCTCCCCTCGGTAACAGATACGCAGTATTTT | CASSQLLPSVTDTQYF
TRBJ2-1 | . | once | TRBV4-3 | TGCGCCAGCAGCCAATTCATGGTAGAGAACAATGAGCAGTTCTTC | CASSQFMVENNEQFF
TRBJ2-4 | . | . | TRBV29-1 | TGCAGCGTTGAACAGGGGTCAAACATTCAGTACTTC | CSVEQGSNIQYF
TRBJ1-1 | . | . | TRBV5-3 | TGTGCCAGAAGCTTGGGACAGATGACCACTGAAGCTTTCTTT | CARSLGQMTTEAFF
TRBJ2-7 | TRBD2 | . | TRBV5-4 | TGTGCCAGCAGCTTGGACCTAGCGGGGGGAACTTCCTACGAGCAGTACTTC | CASSLDLAGGTSYEQYF
TRBJ2-7 | TRBD1 | . | TRBV28 | TGTGCCAGCAGGCGACAGGGGAGCTCCTACGAGCAGTACTTC | CASRRQGSSYEQYF
TRBJ2-7 | TRBD2 | . | TRBV7-2 | TGTGCCAGCAGCGTGACTAGCGGCTTCTCCTACGAGCAGTACTTC | CASSVTSGFSYEQYF
TRBJ1-2 | . | . | TRBV7-2 | TGTGCCAGCAGCCTCGGGGGAAACGGCTATGGCTACACCTTC | CASSLGGNGYGYTF
TRBJ1-5 | . | . | TRBV4-3 | TGCGCCAGCAGCCAAGATCTTCTCTTTAGCAATCAGCCCCAGCATTTT | CASSQDLLFSNQPQHF
TRBJ2-5 | . | . | TRBV23-1 | TGCGCCAGCAGTCAAGCCCACCATTTAACTCAAGAGACCCAGTACTTC | CASSQAHHLTQETQYF
TRBJ1-2 | TRBD1 | . | TRBV19 | TGTGCCAGCTTCTCCCGGGACAGAAACTATGGCTACACCTTC | CASFSRDRNYGYTF
TRBJ1-3 | . | . | TRBV5-1 | TGCGCCAGCAGCTTGGGTATCGGAAACACCATATATTTT | CASSLGIGNTIYF
TRBJ1-2 | . | . | TRBV18 | TGTGCCAGCTCACCAATGCGGGGGGCCGGCTATGGCTACACCTTC | CASSPMRGAGYGYTF
TRBJ2-6 | . | . | TRBV6-1 | TGTGCCAGCAGTGAAGTTCATGTTGCCTCCCCGGGAGGGGCCAACGTCCTGACTTTC | CASSEVHVASPGGANVLTF
TRBJ2-3 | . | . | TRBV6-4 | TGTGCCAGCAGTGCAGGGGTTACAGATACGCAGTATTTT | CASSAGVTDTQYF
TRBJ2-7 | . | . | TRBV7-9 | TGTGCCAGCACCGTAAACCAGGGCCACCTTCGGGACGAGCAGTACTTC | CASTVNQGHLRDEQYF
TRBJ1-1 | TRBD1 | . | TRBV5-5 | TGTGCGACACAAGTTAGGGGGCAAACTGAAGCTTTCTTT | CATQVRGQTEAFF
TRBJ1-1 | . | . | TRBV4-2 | TGTGCCAGCAGCCAAGATCAGGGCGGATTGAACACTGAAGCTTTCTTT | CASSQDQGGLNTEAFF
TRBJ2-2 | . | . | TRBV3-1/TRBV3-2 | TGTGCCACAATTTCCCCGCGCGGGGAGCTGTTTTTT | CATISPRGELFF
TRBJ1-5 | TRBD1 | . | TRBV19 | TGTGGGACCGGGACAGGGGGCCTTTATAGCAATCAGCCCCAGCATTTT | CGTGTGGLYSNQPQHF
TRBJ2-6 | TRBD2 | . | TRBV19 | TGTGCCAGTACCTGGGTCGGTCAAGCGGGACTCTCTGGGGCCAACGTCCTGACTTTC | CASTWVGQAGLSGANVLTF
TRBJ2-7 | . | . | TRBV28 | TGTGCCAGCAGATACCGAGGCGAAGGCGAGCAGTACTTC | CASRYRGEGEQYF
TRBJ2-2 | . | . | TRBV18 | TGTGCCAGCTCACCCACCCCGACATGGAACACCGGGGAGCTGTTTTTT | CASSPTPTWNTGELFF
TRBJ2-7 | TRBD2 | . | TRBV7-9 | TGTGCCAGCAGCTTAGCTTTGGGACTAGCCCACGAGCAGTACTTC | CASSLALGLAHEQYF
TRBJ2-3 | TRBD2 | . | TRBV5-4 | TGTGCCAGCAGCCCTAGCGGGGCCGCCGATACGCAGTATTTT | CASSPSGAADTQYF
TRBJ1-2 | TRBD1 | . | TRBV19 | TGTGCCAGTAGTATTGGGACAGGGCCTAACTATGGCTACACCTTC | CASSIGTGPNYGYTF
TRBJ1-5 | . | few | TRBV20-1 | TGCAGTGCTAGTCTGGGGGCAGGCAATCAGCCCCAGCATTTT | CSASLGAGNQPQHF
TRBJ1-2 | . | . | TRBV7-9 | TGTGCCAGCAGCGAGACAAAGAACTATGGCTACACCTTC | CASSETKNYGYTF
TRBJ1-2 | . | . | TRBV30 | TGTGCCTGGAGTGTACGTCAGGGAAGCTTTGGCTACACCTTC | CAWSVRQGSFGYTF
TRBJ1-1 | . | . | TRBV6-6 | TGTGCCAGCAGTTACCTCTCCGGGGAGGGCACTGAAGCTTTCTTT | CASSYLSGEGTEAFF
TRBJ1-1 | . | . | TRBV6-5 | TGTGCCAGCAGTTACTCTCTGGACAGAGAGAACACTGAAGCTTTCTTT | CASSYSLDRENTEAFF
TRBJ2-7 | TRBD2 | . | TRBV2 | TGTGCCAGCAGAAGGAGCGGGGCCTACGAGCAGTACTTC | CASRRSGAYEQYF
TRBJ1-1 | . | . | TRBV20-1 | TGCAGTGCTAGTCTCACTCTCGGCACTGAAGCTTTCTTT | CSASLTLGTEAFF
TRBJ2-1 | . | once | TRBV29-1 | TGCAGCGTTGACCAATACAATGAGCAGTTCTTC | CSVDQYNEQFF
TRBJ1-5 | . | . | TRBV27 | TGTGCCAGCAGTTTAATGGGGCCTAATCAGCCCCAGCATTTT | CASSLMGPNQPQHF
TRBJ2-5 | . | once | TRBV18 | TGTGCCAGCTCACCAGGAACGGGAACGACCCAGTACTTC | CASSPGTGTTQYF
TRBJ2-1 | . | . | TRBV27 | TGTGCCAGCAAGGAGGGGAGCTCCTACAATGAGCAGTTCTTC | CASKEGSSYNEQFF
TRBJ2-2 | . | . | TRBV29-1 | TGCAGCGCCATTGCCGGGGAGCTGTTTTTT | CSAIAGELFF
TRBJ1-1 | . | . | TRBV29-1 | TGCAGCGTTGTAAGGGGTGGGGCGACTGAAGCTTTCTTT | CSVVRGGATEAFF
TRBJ2-7 | TRBD1 | . | TRBV7-9 | TGTGCCAGCAGCCCCCGGGACAGGGATGCCGAGCAGTACTTC | CASSPRDRDAEQYF
TRBJ2-7 | . | . | TRBV27 | TGTGCCAGCAGTTTATATGCTGCGTACGAGCAGTACTTC | CASSLYAAYEQYF
TRBJ2-7 | TRBD2 | . | TRBV11-3 | TGTGCCAGCAGCTTAGGAACTAGCGGGAGGGGCGAGCAGTACTTC | CASSLGTSGRGEQYF